This entry lists 10 T cell receptor beta chains sequenced from one sample in a study of cytomegalovirus exposure and HLA in healthy donors. The PCR made use of 60 Vbeta and 13 Jbeta primers. Assay: immunoSEQ multiplex PCR; the TCRdb copy retains only in-frame clones and omits some. The table records some 150,000 clones, 60% to 85% of them present only once. Material for sequencing was PBMCs. The receptors here all came from a woman in her thirties or forties in good health and CMV-seropositive.

J is TRBJ1-5 and V is TRBV19, with 8 bases aligning to TRBD1. Trimming removed 1 base from V and 7 bases from J; junction bases left unmatched: 6. This CDR3 has 15 residues. The germline V gene encodes CDR1 LNHDA and CDR2 SQIVND (reference sequence). CDR3 sequence: CASSIAAQGAQPQHF. The CDR3 DNA is TGTGCCAGTAGTATAGCGGCGCAGGGGGCCCAGCCCCAGCATTTT.

The rearrangement uses TRBV28 and TRBJ2-7; D is perhaps TRBD2 (6 bases). The CDR3 consists of 13 residues. The V gene lost 7 bases and the J gene lost 4 bases, with 14 bases spanning the gap. Germline values: CDR1 MDHEN, CDR2 SYDVKM. The CDR3 sequence: CASIPRRAYEQYF. The CDR3, as DNA: TGTGCCAGCATCCCCAGGAGGGCGTACGAGCAGTACTTC.

The chain recombines TRBV6-6 with TRBJ1-6; no clear D. Per the germline V gene, CDR1 is MNHNY and CDR2 is SVGAGI (reference sequence). The CDR3 spans 13 residues. Trimming cost V 3 bases and J 12 bases, with 12 bases left between them. The CDR3 is CASSYPSAGPLHF. CDR3 sequence (DNA): TGTGCCAGCAGTTATCCCTCGGCAGGACCCCTCCACTTT.

This chain connects TRBV10-3 to TRBJ2-1; unclear D gene. This CDR3 region has 11 residues. Trimming pared 10 bases from V and 5 bases from J, leaving 9 bases between. Germline loops: CDR1 ENHRY, CDR2 SYGVKD. Here the CDR3 DNA reads TGTGCCACTAAAACTGACAATGAGCAGTTCTTC. It yields the protein CATKTDNEQFF.

The V gene is TRBV5-6, the J gene TRBJ2-2; D may be TRBD2 (7 bases). V was pared by 2 bases and J by 4 bases, with 15 bases between. The CDR3 is 16 amino acids. CDR1 SGHDT and CDR2 YYEEEE come from the germline V gene. The CDR3 nucleotides are TGTGCCAGCAGCTTATTAGGGGGGGCCTTCACCGGGGAGCTGTTTTTT. Amino acids: CASSLLGGAFTGELFF.

This clone appeared once. This chain connects TRBV19 to TRBJ1-1, with 11 nucleotides matching TRBD1. In germline, CDR1 is LNHDA, CDR2 SQIVND (reference sequence). V gave up 9 bases and J gave up 3 bases; unmatched junction bases: 9. The length of the CDR3 is 15 residues. The CDR3 DNA sequence: TGTGCCAGCCGCGGGGACAGGGGGATATACACTGAAGCTTTCTTT. It codes for CASRGDRGIYTEAFF.

There are a few counts of this clone. The gene calls are TRBV5-4 and TRBJ1-2; maybe TRBD1 (5 bases). Trimming took 0 bases from V and 2 from J, leaving 5 bases between them. The CDR3 runs to 13 residues. From germline, CDR1 is SGHNT and CDR2 YYREEE (reference sequence). As DNA, the CDR3 is TGTGCCAGCAGCTTGGAGGGGAACTATGGCTACACCTTC. It is translated as CASSLEGNYGYTF.

There are a few counts of this clone. The CDR3 loop reads CASSSGQWNTEAFF. In DNA, the CDR3 is TGTGCCAGCAGCTCGGGACAGTGGAACACTGAAGCTTTCTTT. The chain has TRBV5-4 and TRBJ1-1; 7 nucleotides agree with TRBD1. Germline V gene data show CDR1 as SGHNT and CDR2 as YYREEE (reference sequence). V was clipped by 3 bases and J by 1 base; unmatched bases: 3. This CDR3 is built from 14 residues.

This rearrangement joins TRBV5-1 to TRBJ2-1; 9 nucleotides align to TRBD2. The CDR3 spans 16 residues. From germline, CDR1 is SGHRS and CDR2 YFSETQ. With V trimmed by 0 bases and J by 9 bases, 10 bases remained unmatched. The CDR3, as DNA: TGCGCCAGCAGCTTGGCTAGCGGGGCGGCACTGGGTGAGCAGTTCTTC. Protein: CASSLASGAALGEQFF.

The CDR3 is CASSYSGGEPDTQYF. The CDR3 DNA sequence: TGTGCCAGCAGTTACTCGGGAGGGGAGCCAGATACGCAGTATTTT. The chain employs TRBV6-6 and TRBJ2-3, with 7 positions matching TRBD2. The germline gives CDR1 MNHNY, CDR2 SVGAGI (reference sequence). This CDR3 has 15 residues. V gave up 0 bases and J gave up 4 bases; unmatched junction bases: 4.